A single sample is the source of the 15 T cell receptor beta chains below, sequenced in a study of OX40 agonist ivuxolimab in advanced cancers. Clones were read by immunoSEQ multiplex PCR, and TCRdb kept only the in-frame ones, dropping some. The sample includes nearly 80,000 clones, approximately 84% of them seen just once. The sample here was CD4+ or CD8+ T cells sorted from blood, taken in a trial of the OX40 agonist ivuxolimab. The receptor set was obtained from an adult with an advanced solid tumor such as melanoma, head and neck, liver or kidney cancer.

CDR3 amino acids: CASSSQYRHTEAFF. CDR3 DNA: TGTGCCAGCAGCTCACAGTACCGACACACTGAAGCTTTCTTT. V gene TRBV7-9 combines with J gene TRBJ1-1; D gene uncertain. Trimming pared 4 bases from V and 3 bases from J, leaving 12 bases between. Germline CDR1 is SEHNR and CDR2 is FQNEAQ (reference sequence). The CDR3 is made up of 14 amino acids.

The chain recombines TRBV28 with TRBJ2-5; D unclear. Germline CDR1 and CDR2: MDHEN and SYDVKM. This CDR3 has 12 residues. V lost 2 bases and J 5 bases, leaving 6 bases between the germline ends. This CDR3 reads CASSLNGETQYF. CDR3 coding DNA: TGTGCCAGCAGTTTAAACGGGGAGACCCAGTACTTC.

The chain is built from TRBV19 and TRBJ1-1, with 7 bases aligning to TRBD1. The CDR3 is 13 residues long. From germline, CDR1 is LNHDA and CDR2 SQIVND (reference sequence). V was pared by 10 bases and J by 5 bases, with 10 bases of the junction left unmatched. CDR3 region: CATWTGRATEAFF. The CDR3 coding sequence is TGTGCCACATGGACAGGAAGAGCTACTGAAGCTTTCTTT.

The rearrangement joins TRBV5-4 to TRBJ2-3; weak D call: TRBD2 (6 bases). Trimming shortened V by 4 bases and J by 2 bases, and 20 bases separated the two germline ends. From germline, CDR1 is SGHNT and CDR2 YYREEE (reference sequence). CDR3 length: 17 amino acids. The chain's CDR3 is CASSERAAEVFTDTQYF. The CDR3 region has the DNA TGTGCCAGCAGCGAGCGGGCCGCCGAAGTGTTCACAGATACGCAGTATTTT.

This clone was seen once. V is TRBV6-1 and J is TRBJ2-3; 9 nucleotides line up with TRBD2. V shed 3 bases and J 0 bases; nucleotides not matched to a gene: 10. The CDR3 contains 18 residues. Looked up from germline, CDR1 is MNHNS and CDR2 is SASEGT. This CDR3 is CASSDASGGYPSTDTQYF. In nucleotides, the CDR3 is TGTGCCAGCAGTGATGCCAGCGGGGGGTACCCTAGCACAGATACGCAGTATTTT.

V usage is TRBV18 and J usage is TRBJ1-2; possible D gene TRBD1, 5 bases. Deletions cut 0 bases from V and 4 bases from J, with 24 bases between. Germline CDR1 reads KGHSH; CDR2 reads LQKENI. This CDR3 spans 19 amino acids. The CDR3 loop reads CASSPPRERGPRWLYGYTF. The CDR3 DNA reads as TGTGCCAGCTCACCACCGCGGGAGAGGGGCCCGCGTTGGCTCTATGGCTACACCTTC.

CDR3 protein: CASSSLLGSPQRSGYTF. The CDR3 nucleotides are TGTGCCAGCAGCTCCCTTTTAGGCAGCCCACAACGAAGTGGCTACACCTTC. The V call is TRBV7-2, the J call TRBJ1-2; D unclear. The V gene's germline CDR1 is SGHTA and CDR2 FQGNSA. V lost 4 bases and J 7 bases, leaving 25 bases between the germline ends. The CDR3 totals 17 residues.

J is TRBJ2-7 and V is TRBV11-2; D is possibly TRBD2 (5 bases). The CDR3 contains 14 residues. The V gene lost 1 base and the J gene lost 1 base, with 8 bases spanning the gap. CDR1 is SGHAT, CDR2 FQNNGV, per germline. Here the CDR3 DNA reads TGTGCCAGCAGCTTAGGACTACCTTCCTACGAGCAGTACTTC. Residues: CASSLGLPSYEQYF. The full variable domain, completed using reference TRBV11-2 and TRBJ2-7, is EAGVAQSPRYKIIEKRQSVAFWCNPISGHATLYWYQQILGQGPKLLIQFQNNGVVDDSQLPKDRFSAERLKGVDSTLKIQPAKLEDSAVYLCASSLGLPSYEQYFGPGTRLTVT.

The chain has TRBV4-3 and TRBJ1-3; a weak D match, TRBD1 (5 bases). V was cut by 4 bases and J by 3 bases, with 25 bases left in between. Germline CDR1 LGHNA, CDR2 YSLEER. CDR3 length: 19 residues. CDR3: CASSPPLGEHRRLGNTIYF. The CDR3 DNA follows: TGCGCCAGCAGCCCCCCGCTGGGGGAGCACCGTCGGCTTGGAAACACCATATATTTT.

The chain combines TRBV6-5 with TRBJ1-2; weak D call: TRBD1 (6 bases). The ends were cut back, 5 bases at V and 7 bases at J, with 17 bases in the middle. The CDR3 contains 14 residues. Germline CDR1 MNHEY, CDR2 SVGAGI. CDR3 nucleotides: TGTGCCAGCAGTCCTCAGACAGGTCGGGGTGGCTACACCTTC. Amino acid sequence: CASSPQTGRGGYTF.

The chain is built from TRBV2 and TRBJ1-4, with D possibly matching TRBD1 (5 bases). The CDR3 length is 14 residues. V shed 6 bases and J shed 5 bases, with 13 bases lying between them. CDR1 and CDR2 from the germline V gene are SNHLY and FYNNEI. CDR3 region: CASSQVEGNEKLFF. The CDR3 region has the DNA TGTGCCAGCAGCCAAGTAGAGGGGAATGAAAAACTGTTTTTT. Filled out from reference TRBV2 and TRBJ1-4, the complete variable domain reads EPEVTQTPSHQVTQMGQEVILRCVPISNHLYFYWYRQILGQKVEFLVSFYNNEISEKSEIFDDQFSVERPDGSNFTLKIRSTKLEDSAMYFCASSQVEGNEKLFFGSGTQLSVL.

This clone was counted a single time. The V and J genes are TRBV19 and TRBJ1-2; D is unresolved. The CDR3 sequence is 11 residues long. Germline V gene sequence: CDR1 LNHDA, CDR2 SQIVND (reference sequence). Trimming pared 4 bases from V and 3 bases from J, leaving 3 bases between. The CDR3 protein is CASSKDYGYTF. In DNA, the CDR3 is TGTGCCAGTAGTAAGGACTATGGCTACACCTTC. The full variable domain, rest sourced from reference TRBV19 and TRBJ1-2, is DGGITQSPKYLFRKEGQNVTLSCEQNLNHDAMYWYRQDPGQGLRLIYYSQIVNDFQKGDIAEGYSVSREKKESFPLTVTSAQKNPTAFYLCASSKDYGYTFGSGTRLTVV.

This clone occurred a few times. The chain recombines TRBV27 with TRBJ2-6, with TRBD1 as a possible D gene (5 bases). V lost 3 bases to trimming and J lost 4 bases, with 10 bases between them. The CDR3 has 15 amino acids. The germline CDR1 and CDR2 sequences are MNHEY and SMNVEV (reference sequence). CDR3 sequence: CASSFKGIGANVLTF. The CDR3 DNA is TGTGCCAGCAGTTTTAAGGGGATCGGGGCCAACGTCCTGACTTTC.

The J gene is TRBJ2-7, the V gene TRBV5-1; maybe TRBD1 (7 bases). V lost 0 bases and J lost 4, with 14 bases in between. The V gene's germline CDR1 is SGHRS and CDR2 YFSETQ. CDR3 size: 15 residues. CDR3 DNA: TGCGCCAGCAGCTTGGACCGCGGGACAGCGTACGAGCAGTACTTC. It specifies CASSLDRGTAYEQYF.

The J gene is TRBJ1-2, the V gene TRBV5-4, with a possible D match to TRBD1 (6 bases). In germline, CDR1 is SGHNT, CDR2 YYREEE (reference sequence). This CDR3 has 17 residues. V lost 0 bases and J 5 bases, leaving 20 bases between the germline ends. DNA for the CDR3: TGTGCCAGCAGCTTGGCCGCGCCTGGCAGGGGAAGGTATGGCTACACCTTC. Encoded protein: CASSLAAPGRGRYGYTF.